The 5 T cell receptor beta chains presented below share a single source sample, sequenced in a study of blood T cell repertoires in COVID-19. Libraries were prepared by immunoSEQ multiplex PCR; TCRdb keeps only in-frame clonotypes and omits some of them. The repertoire holds approximately 150,000 clones, with around 81% as singletons. The sample was peripheral blood. The origin of the receptors is a woman aged 50 to 65 with acute or convalescent COVID-19.

The J gene is TRBJ1-5, the V gene TRBV5-8; unclear D gene. The V end lost 0 bases, the J end lost 0 bases, and 7 bases lay between the germline ends. The germline CDR1 and CDR2 sequences are SGHTS and YDEGEE. The CDR3 has 15 amino acids. The CDR3 here is CASSLGTDSNQPQHF. As DNA, the CDR3 is TGTGCCAGCAGCTTGGGCACAGATAGCAATCAGCCCCAGCATTTT. Using reference TRBV5-8 and TRBJ1-5 for the parts outside the CDR3, the full variable domain is EAGVTQSPTHLIKTRGQQATLRCSPISGHTSVYWYQQALGLGLQFLLWYDEGEERNRGNFPPRFSGRQFPNYSSELNVNALELEDSALYLCASSLGTDSNQPQHFGDGTRLSIL.

This clone was picked up one time. V gene TRBV12-3 or TRBV12-4 combines with J gene TRBJ2-7; D gene ambiguous. The CDR3 is made up of 13 amino acids. Trimming stripped 1 base from V and 6 bases from J, with 10 bases between. CDR3 DNA sequence: TGTGCCAGCAGTTTAGTCACCCCCGGCGAGCAGTACTTC. Amino acid sequence: CASSLVTPGEQYF.

This clone has only one observation. This chain links TRBV6-5 with TRBJ1-1; D is unresolved. The V gene lost 6 bases and the J gene lost 2 bases, with 13 bases spanning the gap. The CDR3 spans 14 residues. Germline assignment: CDR1 MNHEY and CDR2 SVGAGI. Written as DNA, the CDR3 is TGTGCCAGCAGCCGAGTGATTGTCAACACTGAAGCTTTCTTT. Protein sequence: CASSRVIVNTEAFF.

This clone showed up just once. This chain joins TRBV12-3 or TRBV12-4 and TRBJ1-5, with D perhaps TRBD1 (5 bases). V lost 4 bases and J 11 bases, leaving 15 bases between the germline ends. The CDR3 has 13 residues. The CDR3 loop is CASSSDSTSSQHF. The DNA for the CDR3 is TGTGCCAGCAGTTCCGACAGTACATCCTCCCAGCATTTT.

The CDR3 nucleotides are TGTGCCAGCAGTCCCCCCGGGAGGACTCAAACTGAAGCTTTCTTT. It translates to CASSPPGRTQTEAFF. V gene TRBV28 combines with J gene TRBJ1-1; D not certain. V lost 5 bases, J lost 5 bases, and 18 bases lay in between. This CDR3 is 15 amino acids long. Germline values: CDR1 MDHEN, CDR2 SYDVKM.